The present entry profiles one TCR beta chain with its context. The repertoire was sequenced with immunoSEQ multiplex PCR; TCRdb's copy has only in-frame clones and lacks some. The table shows fewer than 65,000 clones, with over 85% occurring only once. This specimen comes from a study of control samples from healthy donors and cancer patients. The germline gives CDR1 MNHEY, CDR2 SVGAGI. The CDR3 loop spans 15 amino acids. Trimming left V 7 bases short and J 4 bases short, with 16 bases between. Sequencing was done on a sample of PBMCs. The J gene is TRBJ2-2, the V gene TRBV6-5, with D possibly being TRBD1 (6 bases). The TCR was taken from a man aged 40-49 years with colorectal cancer. Here the CDR3 reads CASTLRQAGTGELFF. CDR3 in DNA: TGTGCCAGCACTCTAAGACAGGCGGGCACCGGGGAGCTGTTTTTT.